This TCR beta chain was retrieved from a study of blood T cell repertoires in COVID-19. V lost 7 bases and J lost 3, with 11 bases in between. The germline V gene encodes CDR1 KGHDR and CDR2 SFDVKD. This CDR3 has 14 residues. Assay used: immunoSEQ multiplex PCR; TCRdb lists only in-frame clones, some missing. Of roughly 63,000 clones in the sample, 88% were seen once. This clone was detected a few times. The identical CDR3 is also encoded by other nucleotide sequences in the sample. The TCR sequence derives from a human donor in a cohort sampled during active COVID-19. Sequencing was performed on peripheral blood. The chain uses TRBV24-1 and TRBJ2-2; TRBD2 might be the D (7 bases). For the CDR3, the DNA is TGTGCCACCAGGGGAGGGGGGGACACCGGGGAGCTGTTTTTT. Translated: CATRGGGDTGELFF.